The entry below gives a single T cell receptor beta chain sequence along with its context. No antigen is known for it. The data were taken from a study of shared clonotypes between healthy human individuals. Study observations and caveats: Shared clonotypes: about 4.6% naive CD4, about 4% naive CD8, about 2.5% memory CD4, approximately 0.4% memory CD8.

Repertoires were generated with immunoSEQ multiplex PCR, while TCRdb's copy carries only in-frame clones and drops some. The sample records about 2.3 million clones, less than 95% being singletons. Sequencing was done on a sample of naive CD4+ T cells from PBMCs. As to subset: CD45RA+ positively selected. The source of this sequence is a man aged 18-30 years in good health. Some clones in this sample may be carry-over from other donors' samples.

This CDR3 is CASSSQGRNTIYF. In DNA form, the CDR3 reads TGTGCCAGCAGTTCACAGGGGAGAAACACCATATATTTT. The genes are TRBV28 and TRBJ1-3; 7 nucleotides line up with TRBD1. Germline lookup yields CDR1 MDHEN and CDR2 SYDVKM. CDR3 length: 13 residues. The junction had 2 bases not matched to a gene; V was cut back by 4 bases and J by 5 bases.